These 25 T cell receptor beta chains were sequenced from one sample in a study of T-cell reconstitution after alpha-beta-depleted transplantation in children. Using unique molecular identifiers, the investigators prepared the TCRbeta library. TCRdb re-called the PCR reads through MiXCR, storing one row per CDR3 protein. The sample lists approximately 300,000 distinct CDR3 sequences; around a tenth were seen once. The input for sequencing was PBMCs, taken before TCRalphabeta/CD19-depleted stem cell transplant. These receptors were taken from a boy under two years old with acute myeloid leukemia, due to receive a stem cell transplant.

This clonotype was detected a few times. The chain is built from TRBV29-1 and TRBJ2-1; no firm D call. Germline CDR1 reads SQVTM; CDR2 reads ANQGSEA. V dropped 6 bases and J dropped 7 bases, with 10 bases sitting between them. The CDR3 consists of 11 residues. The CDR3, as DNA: TGCAGCGTCCCGCTGGGGAATGAGCAGTTCTTC. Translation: CSVPLGNEQFF.

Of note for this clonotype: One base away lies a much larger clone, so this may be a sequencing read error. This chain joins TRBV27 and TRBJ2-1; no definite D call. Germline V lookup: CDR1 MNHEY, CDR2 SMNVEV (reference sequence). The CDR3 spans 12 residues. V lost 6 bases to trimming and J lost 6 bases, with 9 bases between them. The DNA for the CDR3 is TGTGCCAGCAGGGCCACTGGCAATGAGCAGTTCTTC. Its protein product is CASRATGNEQFF.

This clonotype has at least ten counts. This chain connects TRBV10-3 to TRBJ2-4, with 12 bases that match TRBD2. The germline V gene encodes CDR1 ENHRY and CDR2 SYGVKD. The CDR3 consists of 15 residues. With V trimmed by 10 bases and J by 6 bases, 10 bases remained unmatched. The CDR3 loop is CATRLAGGPGNIQYF. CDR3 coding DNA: TGTGCCACCCGGCTAGCGGGGGGGCCGGGAAACATTCAGTACTTC.

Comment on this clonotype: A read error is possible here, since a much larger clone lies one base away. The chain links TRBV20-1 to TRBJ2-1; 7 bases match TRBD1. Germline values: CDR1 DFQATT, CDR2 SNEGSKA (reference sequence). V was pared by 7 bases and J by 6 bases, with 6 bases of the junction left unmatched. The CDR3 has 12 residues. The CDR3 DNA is TGCAGTGTTTACAGGGGATTCAATGAGCAGTTCTTC. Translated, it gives CSVYRGFNEQFF.

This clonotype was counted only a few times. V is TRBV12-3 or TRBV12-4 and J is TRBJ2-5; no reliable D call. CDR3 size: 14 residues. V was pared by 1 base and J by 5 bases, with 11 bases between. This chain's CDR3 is CASSLGQLGETQYF. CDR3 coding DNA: TGTGCCAGCAGTTTAGGGCAGCTTGGGGAGACCCAGTACTTC.

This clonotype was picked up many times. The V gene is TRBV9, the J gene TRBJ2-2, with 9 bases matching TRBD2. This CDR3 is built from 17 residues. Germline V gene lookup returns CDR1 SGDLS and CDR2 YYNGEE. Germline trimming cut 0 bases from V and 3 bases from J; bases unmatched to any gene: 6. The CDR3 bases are TGTGCCAGCAGCGTAGGGGCTAGCGGGGTTTACACCGGGGAGCTGTTTTTT. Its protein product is CASSVGASGVYTGELFF.

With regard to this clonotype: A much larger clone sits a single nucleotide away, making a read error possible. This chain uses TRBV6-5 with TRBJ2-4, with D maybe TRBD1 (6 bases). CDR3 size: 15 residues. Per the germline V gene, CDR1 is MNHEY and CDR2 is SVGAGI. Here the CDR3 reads CASRYSRTEKNIQYF. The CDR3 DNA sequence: TGTGCCAGCAGATACTCGAGGACAGAGAAAAACATTCAGTACTTC.

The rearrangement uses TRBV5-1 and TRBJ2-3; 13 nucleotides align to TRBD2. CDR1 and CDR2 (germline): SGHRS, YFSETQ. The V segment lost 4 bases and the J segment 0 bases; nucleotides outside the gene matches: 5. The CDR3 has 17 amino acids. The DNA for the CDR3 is TGCGCCAGCAGCCGGACTAGCGGGGGCTCTAGCACAGATACGCAGTATTTT. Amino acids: CASSRTSGGSSTDTQYF.

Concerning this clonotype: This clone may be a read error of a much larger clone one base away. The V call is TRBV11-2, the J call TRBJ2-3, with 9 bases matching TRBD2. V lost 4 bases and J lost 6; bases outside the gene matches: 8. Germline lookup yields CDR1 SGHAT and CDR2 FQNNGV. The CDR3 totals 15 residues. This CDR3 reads CASSSLAGTMDTQYF. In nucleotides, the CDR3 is TGTGCCAGCAGCTCTCTAGCGGGGACTATGGATACGCAGTATTTT.

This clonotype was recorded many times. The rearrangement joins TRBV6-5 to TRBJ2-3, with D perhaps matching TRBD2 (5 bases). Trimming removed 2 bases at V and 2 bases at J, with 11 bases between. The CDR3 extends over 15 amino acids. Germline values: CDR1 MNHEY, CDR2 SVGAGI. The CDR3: CASSYRGRVTDTQYF. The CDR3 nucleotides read TGTGCCAGCAGTTACCGGGGTAGAGTCACAGATACGCAGTATTTT.

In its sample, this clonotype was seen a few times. The DNA of the CDR3 is TGCAGTGCTACGAACACCTATGGCTACACCTTC. It is translated as CSATNTYGYTF. The chain uses TRBV20-1 and TRBJ1-2; D ambiguous. This CDR3 is built from 11 residues. V lost 4 bases, J lost 4 bases, and 7 bases lay in between. Germline V lookup: CDR1 DFQATT, CDR2 SNEGSKA (reference sequence).

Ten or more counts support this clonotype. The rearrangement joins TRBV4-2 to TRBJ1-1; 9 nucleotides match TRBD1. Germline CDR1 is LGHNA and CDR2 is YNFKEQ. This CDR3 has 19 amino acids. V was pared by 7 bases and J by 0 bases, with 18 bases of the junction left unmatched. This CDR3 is CASTEGTGFAVMMNTEAFF. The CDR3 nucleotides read TGTGCCAGCACCGAAGGGACAGGGTTCGCGGTGATGATGAACACTGAAGCTTTCTTT.

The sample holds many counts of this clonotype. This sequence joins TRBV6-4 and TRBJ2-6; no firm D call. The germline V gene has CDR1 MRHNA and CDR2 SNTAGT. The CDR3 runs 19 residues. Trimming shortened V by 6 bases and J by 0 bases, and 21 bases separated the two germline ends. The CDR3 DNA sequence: TGTGCCAGCAGAGGTGGTTCGATCATAGGCTTCTCTGGGGCCAACGTCCTGACTTTC. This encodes CASRGGSIIGFSGANVLTF.

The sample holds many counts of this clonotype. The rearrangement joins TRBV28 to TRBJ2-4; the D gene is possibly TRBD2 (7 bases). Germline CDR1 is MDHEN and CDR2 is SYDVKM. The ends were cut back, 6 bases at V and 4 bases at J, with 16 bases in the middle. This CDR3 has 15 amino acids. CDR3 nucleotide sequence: TGTGCCAGCAGCCCGGGGGGAGGGGGAAAAAACATTCAGTACTTC. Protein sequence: CASSPGGGGKNIQYF.

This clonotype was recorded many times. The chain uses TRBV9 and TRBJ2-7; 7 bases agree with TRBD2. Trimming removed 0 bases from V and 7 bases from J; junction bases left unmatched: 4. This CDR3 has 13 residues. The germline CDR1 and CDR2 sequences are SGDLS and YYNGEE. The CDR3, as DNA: TGTGCCAGCAGCGTAGAGATAGCGGGTGAGCAGTACTTC. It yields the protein CASSVEIAGEQYF.

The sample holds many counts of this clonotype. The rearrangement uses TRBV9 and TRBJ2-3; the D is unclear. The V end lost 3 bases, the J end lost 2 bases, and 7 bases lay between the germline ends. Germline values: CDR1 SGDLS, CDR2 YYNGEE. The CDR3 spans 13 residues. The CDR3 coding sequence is TGTGCCAGCAGCGACAGCTACACAGATACGCAGTATTTT. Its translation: CASSDSYTDTQYF.

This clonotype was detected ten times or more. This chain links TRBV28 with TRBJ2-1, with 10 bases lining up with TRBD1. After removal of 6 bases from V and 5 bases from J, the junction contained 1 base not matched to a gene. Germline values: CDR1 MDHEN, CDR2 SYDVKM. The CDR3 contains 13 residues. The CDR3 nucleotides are TGTGCCAGCAGGGGGACAGGGGACAATGAGCAGTTCTTC. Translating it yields CASRGTGDNEQFF.

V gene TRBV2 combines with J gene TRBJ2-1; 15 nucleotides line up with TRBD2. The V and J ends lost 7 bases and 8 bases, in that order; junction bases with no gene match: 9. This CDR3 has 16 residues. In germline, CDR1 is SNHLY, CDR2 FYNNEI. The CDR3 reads CASKWGLAGGGDEQFF. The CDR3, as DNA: TGTGCCAGCAAATGGGGACTAGCGGGAGGAGGAGATGAGCAGTTCTTC.

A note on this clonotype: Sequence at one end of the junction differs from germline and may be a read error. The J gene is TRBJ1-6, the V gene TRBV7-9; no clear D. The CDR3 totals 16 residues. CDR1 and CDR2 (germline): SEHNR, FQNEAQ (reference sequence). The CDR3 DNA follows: TGTGCCAGCAGCTTTACCCTGGCGTCCTTTAATTCACCCCTCCACTTT. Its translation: CASSFTLASFNSPLHF.

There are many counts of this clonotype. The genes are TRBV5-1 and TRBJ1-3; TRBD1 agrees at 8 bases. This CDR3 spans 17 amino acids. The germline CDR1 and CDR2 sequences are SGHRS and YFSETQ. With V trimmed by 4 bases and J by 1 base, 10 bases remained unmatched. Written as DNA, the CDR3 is TGCGCCAGCAGCCGCCAACAGGGGGGCAGTTCTGGAAACACCATATATTTT. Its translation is CASSRQQGGSSGNTIYF.

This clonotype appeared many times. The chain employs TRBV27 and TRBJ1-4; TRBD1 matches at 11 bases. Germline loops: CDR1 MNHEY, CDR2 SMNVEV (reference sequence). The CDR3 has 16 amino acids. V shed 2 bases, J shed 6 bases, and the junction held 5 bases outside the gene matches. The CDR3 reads CASSLGWDRGDEKLFF. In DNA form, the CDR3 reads TGTGCCAGCAGTTTAGGATGGGACAGGGGGGATGAAAAACTGTTTTTT.

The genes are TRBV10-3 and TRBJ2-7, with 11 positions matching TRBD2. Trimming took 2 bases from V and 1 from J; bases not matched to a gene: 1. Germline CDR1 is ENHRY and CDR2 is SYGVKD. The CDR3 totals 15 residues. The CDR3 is CAISERTSGSYEQYF. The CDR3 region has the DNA TGTGCCATCAGTGAGAGGACTAGCGGGTCCTACGAGCAGTACTTC.

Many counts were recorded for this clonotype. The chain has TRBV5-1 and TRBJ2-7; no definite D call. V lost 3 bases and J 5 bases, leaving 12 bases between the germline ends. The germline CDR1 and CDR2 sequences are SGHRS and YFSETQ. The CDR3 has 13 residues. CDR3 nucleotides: TGCGCCAGCAGCTCTGACATCCCCCACGAGCAGTACTTC. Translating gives CASSSDIPHEQYF.

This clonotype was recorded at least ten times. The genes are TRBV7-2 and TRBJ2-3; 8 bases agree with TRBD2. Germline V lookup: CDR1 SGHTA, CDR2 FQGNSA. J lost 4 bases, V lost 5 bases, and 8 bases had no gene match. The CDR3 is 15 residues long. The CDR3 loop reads CASSRTSTGPDTQYF. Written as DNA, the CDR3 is TGTGCCAGCAGCCGGACTAGCACTGGCCCAGATACGCAGTATTTT. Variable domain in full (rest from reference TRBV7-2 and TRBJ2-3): GAGVSQSPSNKVTEKGKDVELRCDPISGHTALYWYRQSLGQGLEFLIYFQGNSAPDKSGLPSDRFSAERTGGSVSTLTIQRTQQEDSAVYLCASSRTSTGPDTQYFGPGTRLTVL.

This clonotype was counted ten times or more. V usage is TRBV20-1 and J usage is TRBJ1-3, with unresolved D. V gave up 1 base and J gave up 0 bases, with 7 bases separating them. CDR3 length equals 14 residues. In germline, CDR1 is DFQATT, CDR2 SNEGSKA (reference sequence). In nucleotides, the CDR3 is TGCAGTGCTAGAGTTCCGAACTCTGGAAACACCATATATTTT. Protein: CSARVPNSGNTIYF.